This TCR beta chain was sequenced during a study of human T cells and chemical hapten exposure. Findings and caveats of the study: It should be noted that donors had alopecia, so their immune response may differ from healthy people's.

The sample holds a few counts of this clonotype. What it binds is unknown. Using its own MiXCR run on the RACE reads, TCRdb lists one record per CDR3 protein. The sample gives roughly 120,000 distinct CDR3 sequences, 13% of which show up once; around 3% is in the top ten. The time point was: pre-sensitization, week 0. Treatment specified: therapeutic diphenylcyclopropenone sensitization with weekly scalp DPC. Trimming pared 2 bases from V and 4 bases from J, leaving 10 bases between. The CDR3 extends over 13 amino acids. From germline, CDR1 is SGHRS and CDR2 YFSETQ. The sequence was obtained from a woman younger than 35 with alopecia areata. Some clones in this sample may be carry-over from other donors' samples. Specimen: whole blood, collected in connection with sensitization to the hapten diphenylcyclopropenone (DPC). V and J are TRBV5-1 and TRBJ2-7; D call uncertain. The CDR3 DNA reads TGCGCCAGCAGCTTCGGGTTACGGTACGAGCAGTACTTC. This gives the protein CASSFGLRYEQYF.